Presented here are 32 T cell receptor beta chains from one specimen sequenced in a study of cytomegalovirus exposure and HLA in healthy donors (dated by TCRdb to about 2017). Libraries were built with the immunoSEQ multiplex PCR assay. For the multiplex PCR, a mixture combining 60 forward primers for TCR Vbeta segments and 13 reverse primers for TCR Jbeta segments was used. The table was pulled from immuneACCESS by TCRdb, which kept in-frame rearrangements only. Such tables lose some clones; where checked, under half of the loss comes from unresolved V genes, and the rest has no known cause. The sample table shows some 91,000 clones, and approximately 86% are seen once. The ten largest clones take up approximately 10% of the sample. Sequenced: PBMCs. The receptors were gathered from a man aged 30 to 39 in good health and CMV-seropositive.

The rearrangement links TRBV7-6 to TRBJ2-1; 12 nucleotides match TRBD2. V was pared by 4 bases and J by 4 bases, with 5 bases of the junction left unmatched. The CDR3 spans 16 residues. Germline V CDR1 and CDR2: SGHVS, FNYEAQ. The CDR3: CASSSGLAGPYNEQFF. CDR3 coding DNA: TGTGCCAGCAGCTCTGGACTAGCGGGGCCATACAATGAGCAGTTCTTC.

The chain employs TRBV2 and TRBJ1-2; D is uncertain. Germline assignment: CDR1 SNHLY and CDR2 FYNNEI. V was trimmed by 4 bases and J by 7 bases, leaving 13 bases between them. The CDR3 runs 13 residues. CDR3: CASSVELYVGYTF. The DNA of the CDR3 is TGTGCCAGCAGTGTGGAGTTGTACGTTGGCTACACCTTC.

The chain uses TRBV15 and TRBJ1-2, with D hard to call. This CDR3 is 13 amino acids long. In germline, CDR1 is LNHNV, CDR2 YYDKDF (reference sequence). V was pared by 1 base and J by 7 bases, with 10 bases between. DNA for the CDR3: TGTGCCACCAGCAGAGGCGAGGGATCTGGCTACACCTTC. This translates into CATSRGEGSGYTF. The full variable domain, completed using reference TRBV15 and TRBJ1-2, is DAMVIQNPRYQVTQFGKPVTLSCSQTLNHNVMYWYQQKSSQAPKLLFHYYDKDFNNEADTPDNFQSRRPNTSFCFLDIRSPGLGDTAMYLCATSRGEGSGYTFGSGTRLTVV.

A word on this clone: The same CDR3 can be traced to other DNA sequences in this sample. The gene calls are TRBV28 and TRBJ1-2; D gene unclear. Germline V CDR1 and CDR2: MDHEN, SYDVKM. Trimming left V 3 bases short and J 0 bases short, with 5 bases between. The CDR3 runs to 13 residues. DNA for the CDR3: TGTGCCAGCAGTTTGACTGCTAACTATGGCTACACCTTC. Translating it yields CASSLTANYGYTF.

This chain connects TRBV9 to TRBJ2-1; D is perhaps TRBD2 (7 bases). This CDR3 region has 16 residues. From germline, CDR1 is SGDLS and CDR2 YYNGEE. Trimming stripped 4 bases from V and 6 bases from J, with 20 bases between. This CDR3 is CASSPRGREGSNEQFF. CDR3 coding DNA: TGTGCCAGCAGCCCAAGGGGGAGGGAGGGGAGCAATGAGCAGTTCTTC. Full variable domain (rest looked up from reference TRBV9 and TRBJ2-1): DSGVTQTPKHLITATGQRVTLRCSPRSGDLSVYWYQQSLDQGLQFLIQYYNGEERAKGNILERFSAQQFPDLHSELNLSSLELGDSALYFCASSPRGREGSNEQFFGPGTRLTVL.

V is TRBV5-1 and J is TRBJ2-7, with 7 bases fitting TRBD1. The junction had 5 bases not matched to a gene; V was cut back by 0 bases and J by 2 bases. Germline assignment: CDR1 SGHRS and CDR2 YFSETQ. The CDR3 sequence is 15 residues long. The CDR3 DNA is TGCGCCAGCAGCTTGGGGACAGGACTGACCTACGAGCAGTACTTC. Amino acid sequence: CASSLGTGLTYEQYF.

In the case of this clone: At the DNA level, this CDR3 is encoded by other sequences in the same sample as well. J is TRBJ1-3 and V is TRBV2; D gene uncertain. The germline V gene has CDR1 SNHLY and CDR2 FYNNEI. CDR3 length: 15 residues. V lost 4 bases and J lost 6, with 16 bases in between. CDR3 sequence: CASSGGLGRENTIYF. The DNA of the CDR3 is TGTGCCAGCAGTGGAGGGTTGGGCAGAGAAAACACCATATATTTT.

The rearrangement uses TRBV27 and TRBJ2-3; 7 nucleotides agree with TRBD1. CDR3 length: 18 residues. Germline CDR1 and CDR2: MNHEY and SMNVEV (reference sequence). J lost 2 bases, V lost 2 bases, and 13 bases had no gene match. The CDR3 nucleotides read TGTGCCAGCAGTTTAGTCTGGGACAGAAAAGGGTTCACAGATACGCAGTATTTT. Translation: CASSLVWDRKGFTDTQYF.

The rearrangement links TRBV28 to TRBJ1-2; D not resolved. Per germline, CDR1 MDHEN and CDR2 SYDVKM. The CDR3 runs to 14 residues. Trimming took off 6 bases at V and 2 bases at J, with 13 bases between the two ends. The CDR3 loop reads CASRPFDNNYGYTF. Here the CDR3 DNA reads TGTGCCAGCAGACCGTTCGACAACAACTATGGCTACACCTTC.

The genes are TRBV5-5 and TRBJ2-7, with 9 bases identical to TRBD1. The CDR3 sequence is 15 residues long. Germline V gives CDR1 SGHKS, CDR2 YYEKEE (reference sequence). V was pared by 1 base and J by 5 bases, with 7 bases of the junction left unmatched. The CDR3 DNA is TGTGCCAGCAGCTTGCGGACAGGGGTTGGCCACGAGCAGTACTTC. As protein: CASSLRTGVGHEQYF.

The rearrangement links TRBV6-5 to TRBJ1-5; tentative D call: TRBD1 (6 bases). The CDR3 covers 16 residues. Germline values: CDR1 MNHEY, CDR2 SVGAGI. V shed 2 bases and J shed 2 bases, with 13 bases lying between them. For the CDR3, the DNA is TGTGCCAGCAGTTACGGCGGGGGCGGTGGCAATCAGCCCCAGCATTTT. Its translation: CASSYGGGGGNQPQHF.

The gene calls are TRBV9 and TRBJ2-3, with a possible D match to TRBD2 (5 bases). Per the germline V gene, CDR1 is SGDLS and CDR2 is YYNGEE. The CDR3 consists of 13 residues. The CDR3 DNA reads as TGTGCTTCGGGATTCGGAGTGACAGATACGCAGTATTTT. This translates into CASGFGVTDTQYF.

J is TRBJ1-5 and V is TRBV4-1; weak D call: TRBD1 (5 bases). The CDR3 has 15 amino acids. Between the trimmed V and J ends, which lost 4 bases and 2 bases, there was a span of 12 bases. The germline gives CDR1 MGHRA, CDR2 YSYEKL. The CDR3 DNA reads as TGCGCCAGCAGCCTCAGGGTAGGGGGCAATCAGCCCCAGCATTTT. The encoded protein is CASSLRVGGNQPQHF.

The rearrangement uses TRBV7-3 and TRBJ2-3; the D gene is possibly TRBD2 (6 bases). The germline V gene encodes CDR1 SGHTA and CDR2 FQGTGA. CDR3 length: 15 amino acids. V lost 1 base and J 0 bases, leaving 8 bases between the germline ends. This chain's CDR3 is CASSLMSGSTDTQYF. DNA for the CDR3: TGTGCCAGCAGCTTAATGAGCGGGAGCACAGATACGCAGTATTTT.

The gene calls are TRBV2 and TRBJ2-3; possible D gene TRBD2, 5 bases. The V gene lost 9 bases and the J gene lost 3 bases, with 16 bases spanning the gap. Per germline, CDR1 SNHLY and CDR2 FYNNEI. The CDR3 is 14 amino acids. In nucleotides, the CDR3 is TGTGCCAGTGGATCGAGGGTAGGGACAGATACGCAGTATTTT. It encodes CASGSRVGTDTQYF.

The chain links TRBV29-1 to TRBJ1-2; TRBD1 matches at 7 bases. This CDR3 has 15 amino acids. Germline V gene sequence: CDR1 SQVTM, CDR2 ANQGSEA. Trimming cost V 0 bases and J 4 bases; bases outside gene matches: 8. In DNA, the CDR3 is TGCAGCGTTGAAGATTGGAGACGGGACAGCTATGGCTACACCTTC. Amino acid sequence: CSVEDWRRDSYGYTF.

In DNA form, the CDR3 reads TGTGCCAGTAGTATACGGGGAGACGAGATCACCGGGGAGCTGTTTTTT. Its protein is CASSIRGDEITGELFF. V and J are TRBV19 and TRBJ2-2; maybe TRBD2 (5 bases). Trimming removed 2 bases from V and 4 bases from J, with 14 bases in between. The V gene's germline CDR1 is LNHDA and CDR2 SQIVND (reference sequence). The length of the CDR3 is 16 residues.

The V call is TRBV2, the J call TRBJ1-6; D remains ambiguous. Germline loops: CDR1 SNHLY, CDR2 FYNNEI. V dropped 6 bases and J dropped 8 bases, with 14 bases sitting between them. The CDR3 length is 14 residues. CDR3 DNA sequence: TGTGCCAGCAGAAAGGGAGGGAGAGATTCACCCCTCCACTTT. Translating gives CASRKGGRDSPLHF.

The V gene is TRBV5-4, the J gene TRBJ2-5; TRBD1 might be the D (6 bases). V shed 0 bases and J shed 3 bases, with 9 bases lying between them. CDR1 and CDR2 from the germline V gene are SGHNT and YYREEE (reference sequence). The CDR3 totals 14 residues. The CDR3 DNA follows: TGTGCCAGCAGCTTGGCCCGGACAGAAGAGACCCAGTACTTC. Residues: CASSLARTEETQYF.

The chain is built from TRBV6-1 and TRBJ2-7; TRBD1 agrees at 7 bases. V shed 8 bases and J 2 bases; nucleotides not matched to a gene: 9. This CDR3 has 14 amino acids. Per the germline V gene, CDR1 is MNHNS and CDR2 is SASEGT. The CDR3 DNA is TGTGCCAGCGCGGCCCGGACAGGCACCTACGAGCAGTACTTC. Translation gives CASAARTGTYEQYF.

The gene calls are TRBV6-4 and TRBJ2-2; TRBD2 matches 7 bases. This CDR3 has 13 residues. The V and J ends lost 6 bases and 6 bases, in that order; junction bases with no gene match: 4. CDR1 MRHNA and CDR2 SNTAGT come from the germline V gene. The chain's CDR3 is CASRGGDSGELFF. DNA for the CDR3: TGTGCCAGCAGGGGAGGGGATTCCGGGGAGCTGTTTTTT.

Regarding this clone: Other nucleotide sequences in the sample specify the same CDR3. V usage is TRBV5-1 and J usage is TRBJ2-1, with 9 nucleotides matching TRBD2. CDR3 length equals 15 residues. Germline V gives CDR1 SGHRS, CDR2 YFSETQ. J was trimmed by 4 bases and V by 0 bases; bases with no gene match: 2. CDR3 sequence reads: CASSLGLAGYNEQFF. CDR3 bases: TGCGCCAGCAGCTTGGGTCTAGCGGGATACAATGAGCAGTTCTTC.

The CDR3 here is CASSGTVTYEQYF. As DNA, the CDR3 is TGTGCCAGCTCCGGGACAGTGACCTACGAGCAGTACTTC. J is TRBJ2-7 and V is TRBV7-9; TRBD1 agrees at 7 bases. The CDR3 runs to 13 residues. V trimming: 8 bases; J trimming: 2 bases; junction bases outside the gene matches: 6. Per germline, CDR1 SEHNR and CDR2 FQNEAQ (reference sequence).

The chain employs TRBV7-3 and TRBJ2-1, with D possibly matching TRBD2 (6 bases). The germline CDR1 and CDR2 sequences are SGHTA and FQGTGA. The CDR3 is 14 residues long. V lost 5 bases to trimming and J lost 4 bases, with 12 bases between them. CDR3: CASSPGTPYNEQFF. DNA of the CDR3: TGTGCCAGCAGCCCCGGGACTCCATACAATGAGCAGTTCTTC.

This clone was found once. This sequence joins TRBV4-1 and TRBJ1-4; a possible D gene is TRBD1 (6 bases). V lost 1 base and J 4 bases, leaving 13 bases between the germline ends. Germline CDR1 is MGHRA and CDR2 is YSYEKL. The CDR3 covers 16 residues. Here the CDR3 reads CASSQGHREGNEKLFF. In DNA, the CDR3 is TGCGCCAGCAGCCAAGGGCACAGGGAGGGTAATGAAAAACTGTTTTTT.

The rearrangement joins TRBV13 to TRBJ2-5, with a weak D call TRBD1 (5 bases). The ends were cut back, 2 bases at V and 1 base at J, with 8 bases in the middle. Germline assignment: CDR1 PRHDT and CDR2 FYEKMQ (reference sequence). CDR3 length equals 14 residues. This chain's CDR3 is CASSLRGSQETQYF. CDR3 nucleotides: TGTGCCAGCAGCTTAAGGGGAAGCCAAGAGACCCAGTACTTC.

The CDR3 reads CAISEGQKNTEAFF. Here the CDR3 DNA reads TGTGCCATCAGTGAGGGACAGAAGAACACTGAAGCTTTCTTT. V usage is TRBV10-3 and J usage is TRBJ1-1; maybe TRBD1 (6 bases). The CDR3 consists of 14 residues. Germline V CDR1 and CDR2: ENHRY, SYGVKD. V shed 2 bases and J shed 1 base, with 8 bases lying between them.

V is TRBV6-5 and J is TRBJ2-1; TRBD2 aligns across 12 bases. This CDR3 contains 15 residues. Germline CDR1 is MNHEY and CDR2 is SVGAGI. The V and J ends lost 5 bases and 7 bases, in that order; junction bases with no gene match: 6. The CDR3, as DNA: TGTGCCAGCAGTGCGACTAGCGGGAGTGTTAATGAGCAGTTCTTC. Protein: CASSATSGSVNEQFF.

V and J are TRBV11-3 and TRBJ2-2; TRBD2 might be the D (6 bases). The CDR3 is made up of 15 amino acids. V was clipped by 1 base and J by 5 bases, with 11 bases between them. CDR1 is SGHNT and CDR2 is YENEEA in the germline V gene. CDR3 DNA sequence: TGTGCCAGCAGCTTAGTGGGAGGAGATACCGGGGAGCTGTTTTTT. It encodes CASSLVGGDTGELFF.

The chain combines TRBV2 with TRBJ2-1; the D gene is possibly TRBD1 (6 bases). This CDR3 contains 14 residues. Trimming left V 10 bases short and J 5 bases short, with 18 bases between. Germline V gene lookup returns CDR1 SNHLY and CDR2 FYNNEI. CDR3 loop: CATPNRESDNEQFF. Here the CDR3 DNA reads TGTGCCACCCCTAACAGGGAATCCGACAATGAGCAGTTCTTC.

The rearrangement uses TRBV2 and TRBJ1-3; TRBD1 matches at 10 bases. The V gene's germline CDR1 is SNHLY and CDR2 FYNNEI. The CDR3 sequence is 15 residues long. The V segment lost 5 bases and the J segment 8 bases; nucleotides outside the gene matches: 9. The CDR3 DNA is TGTGCCAGCAGTAGCCGGGACAGGGGTAAGGACACCATATATTTT. This codes for CASSSRDRGKDTIYF.

The gene calls are TRBV14 and TRBJ2-2; the D is unclear. Trimming removed 4 bases at V and 5 bases at J, with 8 bases between. The germline CDR1 and CDR2 sequences are SGHDN and FVKESK. The CDR3 is 13 amino acids. The DNA for the CDR3 is TGTGCCAGCAGCCTTGAGTGGACCGGGGAGCTGTTTTTT. It translates to CASSLEWTGELFF.